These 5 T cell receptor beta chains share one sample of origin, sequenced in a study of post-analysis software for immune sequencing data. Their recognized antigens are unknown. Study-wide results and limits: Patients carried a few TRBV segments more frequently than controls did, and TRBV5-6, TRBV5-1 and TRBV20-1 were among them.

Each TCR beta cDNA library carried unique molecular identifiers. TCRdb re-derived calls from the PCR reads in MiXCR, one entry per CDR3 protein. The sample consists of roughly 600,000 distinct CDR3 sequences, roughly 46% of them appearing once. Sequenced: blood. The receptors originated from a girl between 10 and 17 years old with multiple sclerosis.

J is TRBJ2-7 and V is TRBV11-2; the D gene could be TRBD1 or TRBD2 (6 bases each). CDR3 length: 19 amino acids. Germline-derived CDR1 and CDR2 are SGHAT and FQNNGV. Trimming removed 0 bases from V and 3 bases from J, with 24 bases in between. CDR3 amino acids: CASSLETHSGATGNYEQYF. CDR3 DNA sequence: TGTGCCAGCAGCTTAGAAACCCACTCGGGGGCGACGGGGAACTACGAGCAGTACTTC. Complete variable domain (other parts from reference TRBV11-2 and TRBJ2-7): EAGVAQSPRYKIIEKRQSVAFWCNPISGHATLYWYQQILGQGPKLLIQFQNNGVVDDSQLPKDRFSAERLKGVDSTLKIQPAKLEDSAVYLCASSLETHSGATGNYEQYFGPGTRLTVT.

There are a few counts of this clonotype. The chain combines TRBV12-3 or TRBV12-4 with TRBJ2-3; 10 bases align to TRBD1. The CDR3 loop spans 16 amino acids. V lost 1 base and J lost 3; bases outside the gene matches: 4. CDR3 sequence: CASSLGTGGLTDTQYF. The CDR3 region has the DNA TGTGCCAGCAGTTTAGGGACAGGGGGATTAACAGATACGCAGTATTTT.

The CDR3 protein is CASRVTGGAYEQYF. Written as DNA, the CDR3 is TGCGCCAGCAGGGTGACAGGGGGAGCCTACGAGCAGTACTTC. V is TRBV5-1 and J is TRBJ2-7; 9 bases agree with TRBD1. There are 14 residues in the CDR3. Germline CDR1 is SGHRS and CDR2 is YFSETQ. V lost 5 bases to trimming and J lost 2 bases; unmatched junction nucleotides: 5.

In DNA form, the CDR3 reads TGTGCCAGCAGTGAATCGGCGGGACAGCCCCAGCATTTT. Its translation is CASSESAGQPQHF. The genes are TRBV25-1 and TRBJ1-5; D uncertain. In germline, CDR1 is MGHDK, CDR2 SYGVNS. Trimming shortened V by 1 base and J by 7 bases, and 8 bases separated the two germline ends. This CDR3 spans 13 amino acids.

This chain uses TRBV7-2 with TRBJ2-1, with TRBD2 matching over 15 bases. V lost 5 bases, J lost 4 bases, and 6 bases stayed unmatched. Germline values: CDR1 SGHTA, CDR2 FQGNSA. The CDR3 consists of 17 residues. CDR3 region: CASSRQGLAGGYNEQFF. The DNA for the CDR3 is TGTGCCAGCAGCCGACAGGGACTAGCGGGAGGTTACAATGAGCAGTTCTTC.